This T cell receptor beta chain was identified in a study of breast tumors, draining lymph nodes, adjacent tissues listed by TCRdb under 2016. About the full investigation: In breast cancer patients, the study compared the TCR beta repertoires of tumor, adjacent nontumor tissue and axillary lymph nodes. In human breast cancer, the study set out to assess how tumor, surrounding tissue and draining lymph node repertoires relate to one another and whether T cells might be exchanged between them. General findings and caveats noted by the study authors: The data were judged consistent with most tumor T cells deriving from the lymph node and then expanding within tumor tissue. The study presented the conclusion that tumor T cells originate in lymph nodes as consistent with a hypothesis, not as something directly demonstrated. Tumor and nontumor tissue repertoires were found to be significantly more similar in luminal-like than in basal-like breast cancer. Tumor T-cell repertoires showed less diversity than lymph node repertoires and more diversity than nontumor tissue repertoires, and tumor T-cell repertoires showed preferential V and J gene usage.

Lymph node samples were obtained from the axillary draining lymph nodes of breast cancer patients. This clonotype showed up many times. The antigen this receptor binds is unknown. One base away there is no much larger clone; base qualities are not given. Sequencing used an Illumina HiSeq 2000. TCR beta chain libraries were generated through multiplex PCR amplification. High-throughput sequencing was used to analyze the amplified TCR beta chain products. In-frame beta chains were kept once TCRdb had trimmed the public reads at Q25 with fastp and called clones with MiXCR. One record per CDR3 amino acid sequence lists the most common genes and DNA. The sample includes about 230,000 distinct CDR3 sequences, with around 32% observed a single time. The biggest ten clones account for approximately 1.5% of the sample. Including cysteine and phenylalanine, the CDR3 has 14 amino acids. Only the CDR3 portion is preserved as DNA: 42 bases, with reading frame beginning at the first base. From a lookup of the germline V gene, CDR1 and CDR2 are SGHTA and FQGNSA. The junction shows trimming of 2 bases on V and 2 bases on J, and the gene matches do not reach 2 bases of it.

Rearrangement joined TRBV7-2 to TRBJ2-7, with 8 bases in between that match TRBD2. Source material: axillary lymph node tissue. This clonotype was sampled from a female donor with breast cancer. Some clones in this sample may be carry-over from other donors' samples. The nucleotides read TGTGCCAGCAGCTTATTGGGACTAGCCTACGAGCAGTACTTC. The encoded protein is CASSLLGLAYEQYF.